This is a list of T cell receptor beta chains from one sample in a study of blood T cell repertoires in COVID-19. Measured with immunoSEQ multiplex PCR; TCRdb has only the in-frame clones, and not every one. Of about 180,000 clones listed, approximately 85% are singletons. Sequencing used peripheral blood. Source of these receptors: a human donor with active or convalescent COVID-19. The donor label of this sample is uncertain. The CDR3 runs from the conserved cysteine through the conserved F or W. The D gene is left open where the match is weak. Clone size is shown for a subset of rows, as once, few, many or a class of expanded clone.

-,TRBD2,TRBJ2-7,TRBV2,TGTGCCACCCGGACTAGGACCTACGAGCAGTACTTC,CATRTRTYEQYF
-,TRBD1,TRBJ1-4,TRBV28,TGTGCCAGCAGAGATCCGGGACAGGGCGGTGAAAAACTGTTTTTT,CASRDPGQGGEKLFF
-,-,TRBJ2-2,TRBV5-1,TGCGCCAGCAGCTTGTTGCGGGCGAACACCGGGGAGCTGTTTTTT,CASSLLRANTGELFF
-,TRBD2,TRBJ2-5,TRBV5-1,TGCGCCAGCAGCTTGACTAGCGAAGAGACCCAGTACTTC,CASSLTSEETQYF
-,-,TRBJ2-7,TRBV7-6,TGTGCCAGCAGCCCAGGTGGGGGGTCCTACGAGCAGTACTTC,CASSPGGGSYEQYF
-,TRBD2,TRBJ2-2,TRBV11-2,TGTGCCAGCACCCAATCACTAGCGGGGGGCACCGGGGAGCTGTTTTTT,CASTQSLAGGTGELFF
-,-,TRBJ2-3,TRBV30,TGTGCCTGGAGTGAAGGGACTGGGACAGATACGCAGTATTTT,CAWSEGTGTDTQYF
-,TRBD1,TRBJ1-1,TRBV5-1,TGCGCCAGCCTAGAACAGGGGGCCACTGAAGCTTTCTTT,CASLEQGATEAFF
-,TRBD1,TRBJ1-2,TRBV2,TGTGCCAGCAGCCCGGGACAGCCGTCTGTCTATGGCTACACCTTC,CASSPGQPSVYGYTF
-,-,TRBJ2-7,TRBV27,TGTGCCAGCAGTTTCGAGGGCTCCTACGAGCAGTACTTC,CASSFEGSYEQYF
-,-,TRBJ1-2,TRBV12-3/TRBV12-4,TGTGCCAGCAGGTCTACAGCAAATGGCTACACCTTC,CASRSTANGYTF
-,-,TRBJ1-2,TRBV10-3,TGTGCCATCAGTGAGCAGGGGAACTATGGCTACACCTTC,CAISEQGNYGYTF
-,TRBD1,TRBJ1-2,TRBV27,TGTGCCAGCACCCCACAGGGGACAGGGGGGGGCTACACCTTC,CASTPQGTGGGYTF
-,TRBD1,TRBJ1-2,TRBV6-1,TGTGCCAGCAGTTCCCCGACAGGGGCGATTTATGGCTACACCTTC,CASSSPTGAIYGYTF
few,-,TRBJ1-5,TRBV7-9,TGTGCCAGCAGCTTGGAGAATCAGCCCCAGCATTTT,CASSLENQPQHF
-,-,TRBJ1-5,TRBV30,TGTGCCTGGAGTCTGGCTGAACTATCGCCCCAGCATTTT,CAWSLAELSPQHF
-,TRBD1,TRBJ2-7,TRBV28,TGTGCCAGCGAGGACAGGAACTACGAGCAGTACTTC,CASEDRNYEQYF
few,-,TRBJ1-2,TRBV6-2/TRBV6-3,TGTGCCAGCAGTTACAGCCTTGGTGGCTACACCTTC,CASSYSLGGYTF
-,-,TRBJ2-6,TRBV9,TGTGCCAGCAGCGTAGATCGCGCTTCACGTACTCTCTCTGGGGCCAACGTCCTGACTTTC,CASSVDRASRTLSGANVLTF
-,TRBD2,TRBJ2-7,TRBV13,TGTGCCAGCAGCTTAGGCGGGGGGTGGAGCTCCTACGAGCAGTACTTC,CASSLGGGWSSYEQYF
-,-,TRBJ2-1,TRBV9,TGTGCCAGCAGCGTGGGGGCGGCCAGCTCCTACAATGAGCAGTTCTTC,CASSVGAASSYNEQFF
-,TRBD1,TRBJ1-2,TRBV7-3,TGTGCCAGCAGCTACTCCGGGACAGAGGGCTACACCTTC,CASSYSGTEGYTF
-,-,TRBJ2-1,TRBV5-4,TGTGCCAGCAGCTTGGACAGTCCCTACAATGAGCAGTTCTTC,CASSLDSPYNEQFF
-,-,TRBJ2-7,TRBV7-3,TGTGCCAGCAGCTTAGCCAAGGGGCCCTACGAGCAGTACTTC,CASSLAKGPYEQYF
few,-,TRBJ1-2,TRBV18,TGTGCCAGCTCACCGTCCCGGGACAAGGGGAGCTATGGCTACACCTTC,CASSPSRDKGSYGYTF
-,TRBD2,TRBJ2-1,TRBV7-7,TGTGCTAGCAGCTTAGGCGGGAGGGCCATCAATGAGCAGTTCTTC,CASSLGGRAINEQFF
-,TRBD2,TRBJ2-7,TRBV6-1,TGTGCCAGCAGTGAAGCCAGTACTAGCGCCTACGAGCAGTACTTC,CASSEASTSAYEQYF
-,-,TRBJ1-6,TRBV3-1/TRBV3-2,TGTGCCAGCAGCCAACTAACAGGGCGTAATTCACCCCTCCACTTT,CASSQLTGRNSPLHF
-,TRBD1,TRBJ2-5,TRBV18,TGTGCCAGCTCACCACCTCGGACAGGGGCCCAAGAGACCCAGTACTTC,CASSPPRTGAQETQYF
-,TRBD2,TRBJ2-3,TRBV6-4,TGTGCCAGCAGTGACGGGAGGGCCACAGATACGCAGTATTTT,CASSDGRATDTQYF